The T cell receptor (beta chain) under discussion was sequenced for a study of cytomegalovirus exposure and HLA in healthy donors. General study findings and limits: Most sequenced TCRs were rare (though some public TCRs occurred in many donors). Investigators reported 150 to 200 TCR beta chains as tied to cytomegalovirus.

The table came from immunoSEQ multiplex PCR; TCRdb's copy has only in-frame clones and leaves some out. The data contain 210,000 or so clones, around 90% of them singletons. These donors were members of the approximately 110-subject validation cohort, a group separate from the approximately 620-subject first cohort. Details on this clone: Its antigen remains unknown.

Sample: PBMCs. This TCR derives from a young woman in good health and CMV-seronegative.

CDR3 protein: CASSAGSRSYNEQFF. CDR3 DNA: TGTGCCAGCAGCGCGGGGAGTCGGAGCTACAATGAGCAGTTCTTC. The chain links TRBV5-4 to TRBJ2-1; D is possibly TRBD2 (6 bases). Germline values: CDR1 SGHNT, CDR2 YYREEE (reference sequence). Trimming stripped 4 bases from V and 3 bases from J, with 14 bases between. This CDR3 has 15 amino acids.